This T cell receptor (beta chain) was identified during a study of a mutant IDH1 vaccine in newly diagnosed glioma (dated by TCRdb to the early 2020s). About the full investigation: Across visits V03 through V10, patients got a total of eight vaccinations, given in weeks 1, 3, 5, 7, 11, 15, 19 and 23. Longitudinal TCRB deep sequencing was performed for roughly 27 treated patients wherever samples were available for exploratory analyses. Peripheral blood was drawn at six visits: V03 (baseline), V05, V07, V10, V12 and V13. In the chemotherapy-containing groups, vaccination started alongside temozolomide cycles, whereas in patients who had radiotherapy alone it started 4-6 weeks after radiotherapy. Prior to enrollment, patients had been given standard therapy consisting of radiotherapy alone, temozolomide alone, or radiochemotherapy with temozolomide, with the combination given to most patients. Of the approximately 35 treated patients, about 62% were male and 37.5% were female, and the mean age was roughly 38 years. The paper's findings and limits, for the study overall: PBMC samples for TCRB deep sequencing were selected based on availability. Across multiple MHC alleles, vaccine-induced immune responses were seen in approximately 93% of patients. Changes in the top peripheral T cell clonotypes picked up by TCRB sequencing did not appear to be linked to pseudoprogression. According to the authors, sample limitations meant that analyses of patient blood samples could not be reproduced.

This clone has only a few counts. It has no known antigen specificity. No much larger clone exists at a distance of one base, and base qualities are not known. The library was produced with the immunoSEQ multiplex PCR assay. The hsTCRB Kit was used according to the manufacturer's protocol to amplify rearranged TCR beta chain sequences. TCRB libraries were sequenced on an Illumina MiSeq. As for how the authors treated the data: The proprietary platform of the kit vendor was used for demultiplexing, trimming and gene mapping. TCRdb obtained this table from immuneACCESS and retained in-frame rearrangements with V and J assigned. These tables miss some clones; where compared with another copy, unresolved V genes account for less than half of the shortfall, and the remainder is unexplained. That table furnishes V, J and clone size, whereas the DNA furnished D and trimming. This sample is represented by approximately 82,000 clones; more than 80% of them were singletons. The ten largest clones capture roughly 0.74% of the sample.

According to the study, the label for this sample's time point signals: week 23, last vaccination. Every vaccine dose consisted of 300 ug of a 20-mer mutant IDH1 peptide in Montanide, administered subcutaneously together with topical imiquimod. Newly diagnosed WHO grade 3 or 4 IDH1-mutant astrocytomas showing loss of nuclear ATRX were present in the donors. The samples were drawn from NOA16, a multicentre, single-arm, open-label phase I trial in Germany that tested a mutant IDH1 peptide vaccine in humans for the first time. Genomic DNA for TCRB sequencing was isolated from EDTA blood with the DNeasy Blood and Tissue Kit. Including cysteine and phenylalanine, the CDR3 has 13 amino acids. Only CDR3 DNA is held: 39 bases, read in frame from base 1. Here V drops 8 bases and J drops 3 bases, and the junction holds 4 bases not matched to any gene. CDR1 SEHNR and CDR2 FQNEAQ are derived from the germline V gene (reference sequence).

Sequenced material: PBMCs, taken from a glioma patient whose treatment included an IDH1 peptide vaccine. The receptor was derived from a woman aged 45-59 years with glioma. In this chain, TRBV7-9 is recombined with TRBJ2-7, and TRBD1 aligns with 10 junction nucleotides. The CDR3 loop reads CASEGQGSYEQYF. The DNA sequence is as follows: TGTGCCAGCGAGGGACAGGGGAGCTACGAGCAGTACTTC.